This passage covers 6 T cell receptor beta chains from one sample sequenced in a study of blood T cell repertoires in COVID-19. Some clones are missing from TCRdb's copy, which holds only in-frame ones; the method was immunoSEQ multiplex PCR. The sample gives hundreds of thousands of clones, more than 70% of which show up once; around 1.5% is in the top ten. The sample taken for sequencing was PBMCs or T cells enriched from blood (not recorded which). The receptors were sampled from a woman aged 18-29 years who had been exposed to COVID-19.

V gene TRBV30 combines with J gene TRBJ2-7, with D perhaps TRBD2 (6 bases). Trimming cost V 7 bases and J 3 bases, with 10 bases left between them. Germline CDR1 reads GTSNPN; CDR2 reads SVGIG (reference sequence). The length of the CDR3 is 11 residues. CDR3 bases: TGTGCCTCCGGGAGCCACTACGAGCAGTACTTC. Encoded protein: CASGSHYEQYF.

The chain recombines TRBV6-4 with TRBJ1-2; TRBD1 is a possible D gene (5 bases). The V gene's germline CDR1 is MRHNA and CDR2 SNTAGT. This CDR3 contains 17 residues. Trimming removed 6 bases from V and 6 bases from J, with 26 bases in between. The DNA of the CDR3 is TGTGCCAGCAGAAGAAACCCGGGCCCAAACAGGAATGATGGCTACACCTTC. It specifies CASRRNPGPNRNDGYTF.

The gene calls are TRBV3-1 (or the pseudogene TRBV3-2) and TRBJ1-2, with TRBD1 matching over 9 bases. The trim removed 1 base at V and 7 bases at J, leaving 10 bases unmatched. Looked up from germline, CDR1 is LGHDT and CDR2 is YNNKEL (reference sequence). This CDR3 region has 16 residues. CDR3 coding DNA: TGTGCCAGCAGCCAAGTAGGCAGGACAGGGGACTTTGGCTACACCTTC. It is translated as CASSQVGRTGDFGYTF.

In this sample, this clone turned up once. V and J are TRBV11-2 and TRBJ1-3; D remains ambiguous. V was clipped by 4 bases and J by 2 bases, with 9 bases between them. CDR1 SGHAT and CDR2 FQNNGV come from the germline V gene. The CDR3 covers 14 residues. CDR3 sequence (DNA): TGTGCCAGCAGCTCGCGGGGTCCTGGAAACACCATATATTTT. Protein sequence: CASSSRGPGNTIYF.

The V gene is TRBV3-1 (or the pseudogene TRBV3-2), the J gene TRBJ2-7; D perhaps matches TRBD1 (6 bases). V dropped 3 bases and J dropped 0 bases, with 12 bases sitting between them. Germline V gene data show CDR1 as LGHDT and CDR2 as YNNKEL (reference sequence). The CDR3 runs 15 residues. This CDR3 is CASSHLRDTSYEQYF. CDR3 in DNA: TGTGCCAGCAGCCACCTACGGGACACCTCCTACGAGCAGTACTTC.

The rearrangement joins TRBV19 to TRBJ2-2, with 9 bases lining up with TRBD1. Looked up from germline, CDR1 is LNHDA and CDR2 is SQIVND (reference sequence). The V segment lost 5 bases and the J segment 6 bases; nucleotides outside the gene matches: 7. The CDR3 is 15 amino acids. The CDR3 DNA reads TGTGCCAGTAGTGGCCGGGACAGGGACGCCGGGGAGCTGTTTTTT. Its translation: CASSGRDRDAGELFF.